The 31 T cell receptor beta chains below all came from one sample that was sequenced in a study of Graves' ophthalmopathy and Graves' hyperthyroidism. CDR3 regions of TCR beta were amplified from RNA transcripts. A first-round RT-PCR used HTBI primers, followed by a second-round multiplex PCR. TCRdb itself ran the multiplex PCR reads through MiXCR, one entry per CDR3 protein. The table shows hundreds of thousands of distinct CDR3 sequences, with 35% to 50% occurring only once. The sequencing input was peripheral blood. These receptors were obtained from an adult man with Graves' ophthalmopathy.

V and J are TRBV6-1 and TRBJ1-1; D is ambiguous. The length of the CDR3 is 12 residues. Germline V gene lookup returns CDR1 MNHNS and CDR2 SASEGT. V was trimmed by 2 bases and J by 8 bases, leaving 9 bases between them. CDR3 nucleotide sequence: TGTGCCAGCAGTGAATTGCGTGGGGAAGCTTTCTTT. Translating it yields CASSELRGEAFF.

The chain joins TRBV12-3 or TRBV12-4 to TRBJ2-2; 8 nucleotides agree with TRBD1. The CDR3 is 15 amino acids. The trim removed 4 bases at V and 6 bases at J, leaving 7 bases unmatched. CDR3 amino acids: CASSSTGTGSGELFF. In DNA, the CDR3 is TGTGCCAGCAGTTCCACCGGGACAGGTTCCGGGGAGCTGTTTTTT.

This clonotype occurred a few times. The chain employs TRBV7-9 and TRBJ2-5; D uncertain. Deletions cut 0 bases from V and 5 bases from J, with 28 bases between. The CDR3 is 20 residues long. Germline lookup yields CDR1 SEHNR and CDR2 FQNEAQ (reference sequence). Written as DNA, the CDR3 is TGTGCCAGCAGCTTAGCGGCGGCGTACGGTCCTACTCGTCCCCCGGAGACCCAGTACTTC. Its protein is CASSLAAAYGPTRPPETQYF.

This clonotype was recorded a few times. The chain uses TRBV2 and TRBJ2-7; no clear D gene. Trimming pared 5 bases from V and 2 bases from J, leaving 7 bases between. Germline V gene sequence: CDR1 SNHLY, CDR2 FYNNEI. The CDR3 is 12 residues long. The CDR3 is CASSPPTYEQYF. The DNA of the CDR3 is TGTGCCAGCAGTCCTCCAACCTACGAGCAGTACTTC.

This clonotype was counted ten times or more. The gene calls are TRBV29-1 and TRBJ2-7, with a weak D call TRBD1 (6 bases). Per the germline V gene, CDR1 is SQVTM and CDR2 is ANQGSEA. Trimming stripped 8 bases from V and 2 bases from J, with 10 bases between. CDR3 length equals 11 residues. The CDR3: CSIGQTYEQYF. Written as DNA, the CDR3 is TGCAGCATAGGACAGACCTACGAGCAGTACTTC.

This clonotype was seen a handful of times. The chain combines TRBV11-2 with TRBJ2-7, with 12 bases aligning to TRBD1. This CDR3 comprises 15 residues. Losses at the gene ends were 7 bases for V and 1 base for J; bases not matched to a gene: 5. Germline assignment: CDR1 SGHAT and CDR2 FQNNGV. Here the CDR3 reads CASTWDRGRSYEQYF. CDR3 bases: TGTGCCAGCACCTGGGACAGGGGGCGATCCTACGAGCAGTACTTC. Together with reference TRBV11-2 and TRBJ2-7, the CDR3 gives the full variable domain: EAGVAQSPRYKIIEKRQSVAFWCNPISGHATLYWYQQILGQGPKLLIQFQNNGVVDDSQLPKDRFSAERLKGVDSTLKIQPAKLEDSAVYLCASTWDRGRSYEQYFGPGTRLTVT.

This clonotype has more than one count but fewer than ten. The chain employs TRBV19 and TRBJ1-1; 8 bases map to TRBD1. Germline values: CDR1 LNHDA, CDR2 SQIVND (reference sequence). The CDR3 loop spans 15 amino acids. J was trimmed by 2 bases and V by 4 bases; bases with no gene match: 6. The CDR3, as DNA: TGTGCCAGTAGTAAACCGGGACAGGTAAACACTGAAGCTTTCTTT. Translated, it gives CASSKPGQVNTEAFF.

Concerning this clonotype itself: It may be a read error: a sequence one base away is much more abundant. The V and J genes are TRBV25-1 and TRBJ1-1; D uncertain. V was clipped by 5 bases and J by 3 bases, with 13 bases between them. The CDR3 extends over 14 amino acids. The germline gives CDR1 MGHDK, CDR2 SYGVNS. The CDR3 loop reads CASSYSRQYTEAFF. The CDR3 bases are TGTGCCAGCAGTTACTCGCGCCAGTACACTGAAGCTTTCTTT.

The genes are TRBV20-1 and TRBJ1-2, with no clear D. The germline V gene encodes CDR1 DFQATT and CDR2 SNEGSKA (reference sequence). The V gene lost 2 bases and the J gene lost 0 bases, with 22 bases spanning the gap. The CDR3 has 18 amino acids. Here the CDR3 reads CSARTPEPRPQSNYGYTF. For the CDR3, the DNA is TGCAGTGCTAGAACGCCCGAGCCCCGGCCCCAATCTAACTATGGCTACACCTTC.

This clonotype has just a few counts. The chain carries TRBV25-1 and TRBJ1-6; 8 bases agree with TRBD1. This CDR3 has 15 amino acids. CDR1 is MGHDK, CDR2 SYGVNS, per germline. The V gene end was trimmed by 7 bases and the J gene end by 4 bases; junction bases not matched to a gene: 6. The CDR3 DNA reads TGTGCCAGCACCGCGACAGGGGTGTATAATTCACCCCTCCACTTT. Encoded protein: CASTATGVYNSPLHF.

This clonotype was detected only once. The chain joins TRBV20-1 to TRBJ2-2; no definite D call. The CDR3 spans 13 residues. The V gene's germline CDR1 is DFQATT and CDR2 SNEGSKA (reference sequence). The V end lost 3 bases, the J end lost 1 base, and 6 bases lay between the germline ends. CDR3 nucleotides: TGCAGTGCTAGTCTGGGGAACACCGGGGAGCTGTTTTTT. Translated, it gives CSASLGNTGELFF.

In its sample, this clonotype was seen many times. The rearrangement uses TRBV29-1 and TRBJ2-6; D gene unclear. Per the germline V gene, CDR1 is SQVTM and CDR2 is ANQGSEA. Trimming left V 0 bases short and J 0 bases short, with 9 bases between. CDR3 size: 16 residues. CDR3: CSVEEARSSGANVLTF. The CDR3 nucleotides are TGCAGCGTTGAAGAGGCCAGGAGCTCTGGGGCCAACGTCCTGACTTTC.

Regarding this clonotype: A much larger clone differs by one base, so this may be a read error. The chain employs TRBV29-1 and TRBJ2-5, with D unresolved. CDR1 and CDR2 from the germline V gene are SQVTM and ANQGSEA. V gave up 4 bases and J gave up 4 bases, with 7 bases separating them. CDR3 length: 11 amino acids. CDR3 loop: CSVAAGETQYF. DNA of the CDR3: TGCAGCGTTGCTGCCGGAGAGACCCAGTACTTC.

The V and J genes are TRBV24-1 and TRBJ2-5, with D possibly being TRBD1 (6 bases). The germline V gene has CDR1 KGHDR and CDR2 SFDVKD. This CDR3 comprises 13 residues. Trimming took off 5 bases at V and 2 bases at J, with 8 bases between the two ends. Written as DNA, the CDR3 is TGTGCCACCAGTGTAACAGGGCAAGAGACCCAGTACTTC. Amino acids: CATSVTGQETQYF.

The chain has TRBV6-6 and TRBJ1-4; D not resolved. Trimming took off 2 bases at V and 10 bases at J, with 14 bases between the two ends. The germline CDR1 and CDR2 sequences are MNHNY and SVGAGI (reference sequence). This CDR3 has 14 amino acids. The CDR3: CASSYAWEGGKLFF. The CDR3 coding sequence is TGTGCCAGCAGTTACGCTTGGGAGGGCGGAAAACTGTTTTTT.

A remark on this clonotype: The conserved phenylalanine or tryptophan normally closing the CDR3 is absent here, so this likely arose from a read error. This chain connects TRBV29-1 to TRBJ1-1; D gene ambiguous. Germline V gene lookup returns CDR1 SQVTM and CDR2 ANQGSEA. V gave up 2 bases and J gave up 4 bases, with 11 bases separating them. This CDR3 is 13 amino acids long. The CDR3 loop is CSVEYSAGTEAFL. As DNA, the CDR3 is TGCAGCGTTGAATATTCTGCGGGCACTGAAGCTTTCCTT.

The sample holds many counts of this clonotype. The chain has TRBV25-1 and TRBJ1-1; 8 nucleotides align to TRBD1. Per germline, CDR1 MGHDK and CDR2 SYGVNS. J gave up 2 bases and V 5 bases, and 10 bases lay outside the gene matches. There are 16 residues in the CDR3. As DNA, the CDR3 is TGTGCCAGCAGTCAAATGACAGGGGCGGTTAACACTGAAGCTTTCTTT. It is translated as CASSQMTGAVNTEAFF.

As regards this clonotype: Since the CDR3 does not end with the conserved phenylalanine or tryptophan, this likely comes from a read error. This CDR3 is CASSLGGESQYL. The DNA for the CDR3 is TGCGCCAGCAGCTTGGGGGGAGAGTCCCAGTACCTC. The genes are TRBV5-1 and TRBJ2-5, with a possible D match to TRBD2 (5 bases). Per the germline V gene, CDR1 is SGHRS and CDR2 is YFSETQ. CDR3 length equals 12 residues.

The chain is built from TRBV24-1 and TRBJ2-7; no definite D call. The CDR3 has 18 residues. Germline CDR1 is KGHDR and CDR2 is SFDVKD. V was clipped by 0 bases and J by 0 bases, with 17 bases between them. The CDR3 region has the DNA TGTGCCACCAGTGATTTGCCCTTACGCTGGGATATCTCCTACGAGCAGTACTTC. This gives the protein CATSDLPLRWDISYEQYF.

The J gene is TRBJ1-2, the V gene TRBV19, with 7 bases matching TRBD1. Germline-derived CDR1 and CDR2 are LNHDA and SQIVND (reference sequence). The length of the CDR3 is 16 residues. The V gene end was trimmed by 6 bases and the J gene end by 0 bases; junction bases not matched to a gene: 10. As DNA, the CDR3 is TGTGCCAGTAGCCGGGGACAGCTCGCTTCTAACTATGGCTACACCTTC. Amino acids: CASSRGQLASNYGYTF.

This clonotype was recorded a few times. The chain couples TRBV4-2 to TRBJ2-2, with unresolved D. The CDR3 has 16 residues. The V gene's germline CDR1 is LGHNA and CDR2 YNFKEQ. V was shortened by 1 base and J by 1 base, with 10 bases between the two germline ends. The CDR3 sequence: CASSQGAVLNTGELFF. Here the CDR3 DNA reads TGTGCCAGCAGCCAAGGCGCGGTCTTGAACACCGGGGAGCTGTTTTTT.

The CDR3 is CASSFYSTAYEQYF. The CDR3 DNA reads as TGTGCCAGCAGTTTTTATTCTACCGCCTACGAGCAGTACTTC. The V call is TRBV7-2, the J call TRBJ2-7; the D is unclear. The CDR3 sequence is 14 residues long. Germline V gives CDR1 SGHTA, CDR2 FQGNSA. V shed 6 bases and J shed 2 bases, with 14 bases lying between them.

CDR3 coding DNA: TGTGCCAGCAGTGCTAGACAGGAGGCAGTAGAGACCCAGTACTTC. Encoded protein: CASSARQEAVETQYF. This chain uses TRBV25-1 with TRBJ2-5, with D perhaps matching TRBD1 (6 bases). The CDR3 covers 15 residues. CDR1 and CDR2 from the germline V gene are MGHDK and SYGVNS. Trimming stripped 4 bases from V and 4 bases from J, with 16 bases between.

This clonotype was seen a handful of times. The CDR3 is CASSASRLAGNYEQYF. The CDR3 nucleotides read TGTGCCAGCAGCGCAAGTCGACTAGCGGGGAACTACGAGCAGTACTTC. The chain recombines TRBV7-8 with TRBJ2-7; 11 bases line up with TRBD2. CDR1 and CDR2 (germline): SGHVS, FQNEAQ. The V and J ends lost 5 bases and 3 bases, in that order; junction bases with no gene match: 9. The CDR3 has 16 residues.

Many counts were recorded for this clonotype. The rearrangement uses TRBV20-1 and TRBJ2-6; 8 positions agree with TRBD1. Germline-derived CDR1 and CDR2 are DFQATT and SNEGSKA (reference sequence). The CDR3 runs to 13 residues. With V trimmed by 5 bases and J by 6 bases, 3 bases remained unmatched. DNA for the CDR3: TGCAGTGCTTCAGGGGGCTCGGCCAACGTCCTGACTTTC. Translating it yields CSASGGSANVLTF.

The chain joins TRBV5-4 to TRBJ2-5; the D is unclear. CDR1 and CDR2 (germline): SGHNT, YYREEE (reference sequence). The CDR3 runs 17 residues. V shed 1 base and J shed 3 bases, with 19 bases lying between them. CDR3 sequence reads: CASSLQLVATQKETQYF. Here the CDR3 DNA reads TGTGCCAGCAGCTTGCAGCTCGTAGCAACCCAAAAAGAGACCCAGTACTTC.

The sample holds many counts of this clonotype. The chain couples TRBV24-1 to TRBJ1-5; D is uncertain. The CDR3 length is 11 residues. Trimming took off 7 bases at V and 9 bases at J, with 9 bases between the two ends. From germline, CDR1 is KGHDR and CDR2 SFDVKD. The CDR3, as DNA: TGTGCCACCAGCGGACGAGGGCCCCAGCATTTT. Translating it yields CATSGRGPQHF.

The V and J genes are TRBV25-1 and TRBJ2-3; TRBD2 aligns across 9 bases. V was pared by 5 bases and J by 0 bases, with 6 bases of the junction left unmatched. The germline V gene encodes CDR1 MGHDK and CDR2 SYGVNS. The CDR3 totals 16 residues. Here the CDR3 reads CASSLIAGASTDTQYF. The DNA for the CDR3 is TGTGCCAGCAGTTTAATAGCGGGAGCAAGCACAGATACGCAGTATTTT.

Comment on this clonotype: An end of the junction does not agree with germline; a read error may underlie this. The rearrangement links TRBV10-3 to TRBJ1-2; 9 nucleotides match TRBD1. The V gene's germline CDR1 is ENHRY and CDR2 SYGVKD. This CDR3 spans 16 amino acids. The CDR3 sequence: CASSFLPLQGANGYTF. For the CDR3, the DNA is TGTGCCAGCAGTTTCCTCCCCCTACAGGGGGCAAATGGCTACACCTTC.

This clonotype has just a few counts. The chain carries TRBV25-1 and TRBJ1-4, with 7 bases lining up with TRBD1. This CDR3 region has 16 residues. Germline CDR1 MGHDK, CDR2 SYGVNS. The ends lost 5 bases at V and 0 bases at J; junction bases unmatched: 6. CDR3 region: CASSSPGGATNEKLFF. The CDR3 DNA is TGTGCCAGCAGTTCACCAGGGGGGGCAACTAATGAAAAACTGTTTTTT.

Worth noting for this clonotype: The junction departs from the called germline gene at one end, perhaps through a read error. The rearrangement uses TRBV6-1 and TRBJ2-7; D call uncertain. The CDR3 runs 11 residues. CDR1 is MNHNS and CDR2 is SASEGT in the germline V gene. The CDR3 DNA reads as TGTGCCAACAGTTTCAAGGTCGAGCAGTACTTC. As protein: CANSFKVEQYF.